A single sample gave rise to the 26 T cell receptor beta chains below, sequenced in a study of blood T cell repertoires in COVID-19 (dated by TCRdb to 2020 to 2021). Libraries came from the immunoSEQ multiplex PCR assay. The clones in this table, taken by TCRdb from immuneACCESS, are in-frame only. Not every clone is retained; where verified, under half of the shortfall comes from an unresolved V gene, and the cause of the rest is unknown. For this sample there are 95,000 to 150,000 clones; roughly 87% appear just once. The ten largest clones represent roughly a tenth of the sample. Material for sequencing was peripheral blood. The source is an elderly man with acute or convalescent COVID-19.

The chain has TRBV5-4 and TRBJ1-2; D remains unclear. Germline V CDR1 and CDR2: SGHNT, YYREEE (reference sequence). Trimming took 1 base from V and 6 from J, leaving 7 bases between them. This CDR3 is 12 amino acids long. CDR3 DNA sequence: TGTGCCAGCAGCTTGCCCGGGGATGGCTACACCTTC. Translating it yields CASSLPGDGYTF.

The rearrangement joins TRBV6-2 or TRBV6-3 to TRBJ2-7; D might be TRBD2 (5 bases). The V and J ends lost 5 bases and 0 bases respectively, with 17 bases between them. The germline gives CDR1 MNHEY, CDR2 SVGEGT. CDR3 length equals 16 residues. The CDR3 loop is CASSPVTRSSSYEQYF. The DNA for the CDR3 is TGTGCCAGCAGTCCCGTCACTAGGTCGAGCTCCTACGAGCAGTACTTC.

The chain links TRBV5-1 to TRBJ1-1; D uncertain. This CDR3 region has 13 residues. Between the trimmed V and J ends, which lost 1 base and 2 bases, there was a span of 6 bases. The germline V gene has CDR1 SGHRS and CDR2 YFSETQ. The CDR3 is CASSLNSNTEAFF. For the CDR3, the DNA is TGCGCCAGCAGCTTGAACTCTAACACTGAAGCTTTCTTT. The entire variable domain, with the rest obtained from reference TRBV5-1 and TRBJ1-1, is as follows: KAGVTQTPRYLIKTRGQQVTLSCSPISGHRSVSWYQQTPGQGLQFLFEYFSETQRNKGNFPGRFSGRQFSNSRSEMNVSTLELGDSALYLCASSLNSNTEAFFGQGTRLTVV.

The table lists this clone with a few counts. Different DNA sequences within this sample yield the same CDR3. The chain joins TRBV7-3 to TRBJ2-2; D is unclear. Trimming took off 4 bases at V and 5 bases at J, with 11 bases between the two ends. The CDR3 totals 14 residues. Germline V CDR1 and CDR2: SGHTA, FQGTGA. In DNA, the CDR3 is TGTGCCAGCAGCTCCGGCCAGGAAACCGGGGAGCTGTTTTTT. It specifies CASSSGQETGELFF.

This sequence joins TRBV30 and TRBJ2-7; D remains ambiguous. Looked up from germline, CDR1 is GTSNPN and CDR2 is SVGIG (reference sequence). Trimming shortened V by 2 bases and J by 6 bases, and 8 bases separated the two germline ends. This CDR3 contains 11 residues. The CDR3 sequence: CAWSRPGEQYF. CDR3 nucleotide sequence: TGTGCCTGGAGTAGGCCGGGCGAGCAGTACTTC.

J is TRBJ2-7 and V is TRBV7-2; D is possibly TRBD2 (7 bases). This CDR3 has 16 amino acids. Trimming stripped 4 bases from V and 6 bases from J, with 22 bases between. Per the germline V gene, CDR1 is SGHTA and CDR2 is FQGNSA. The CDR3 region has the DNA TGTGCCAGCAGCTCTCATTCTTCGGGGGGCCTCTCCGAGCAGTACTTC. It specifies CASSSHSSGGLSEQYF.

This chain's CDR3 is CASSLGPGSKETQYF. CDR3 in DNA: TGCGCCAGCAGCTTGGGCCCCGGGTCAAAAGAGACCCAGTACTTC. The chain recombines TRBV5-1 with TRBJ2-5; the D is unclear. The ends were cut back, 0 bases at V and 3 bases at J, with 12 bases in the middle. There are 15 residues in the CDR3. Germline CDR1 reads SGHRS; CDR2 reads YFSETQ.

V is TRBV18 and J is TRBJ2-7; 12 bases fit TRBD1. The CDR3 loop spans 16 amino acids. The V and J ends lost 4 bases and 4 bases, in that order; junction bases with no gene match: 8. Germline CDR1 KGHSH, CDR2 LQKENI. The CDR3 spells CASSQPGQGALYEQYF. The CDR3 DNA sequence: TGTGCCAGCTCACAACCGGGACAGGGGGCTTTATACGAGCAGTACTTC.

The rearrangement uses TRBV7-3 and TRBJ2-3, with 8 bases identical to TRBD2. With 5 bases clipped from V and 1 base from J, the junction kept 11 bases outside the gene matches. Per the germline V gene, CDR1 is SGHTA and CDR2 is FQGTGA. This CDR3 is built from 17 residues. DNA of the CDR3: TGTGCCAGCAGCCAGCTCGCGGGGGGCCGTGGCACAGATACGCAGTATTTT. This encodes CASSQLAGGRGTDTQYF.

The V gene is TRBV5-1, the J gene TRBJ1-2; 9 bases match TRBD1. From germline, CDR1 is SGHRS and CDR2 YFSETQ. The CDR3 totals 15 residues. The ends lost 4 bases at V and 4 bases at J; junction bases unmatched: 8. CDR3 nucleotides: TGCGCCAGCAGCCGGACAGGGGAGGTGGCCTATGGCTACACCTTC. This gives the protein CASSRTGEVAYGYTF.

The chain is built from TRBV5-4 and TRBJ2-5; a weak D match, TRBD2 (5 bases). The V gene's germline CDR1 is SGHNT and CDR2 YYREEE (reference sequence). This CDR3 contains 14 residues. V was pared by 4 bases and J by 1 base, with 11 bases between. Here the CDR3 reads CASSPPGVQETQYF. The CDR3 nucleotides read TGTGCCAGCAGCCCACCCGGGGTCCAAGAGACCCAGTACTTC. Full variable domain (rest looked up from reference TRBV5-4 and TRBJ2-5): ETGVTQSPTHLIKTRGQQVTLRCSSQSGHNTVSWYQQALGQGPQFIFQYYREEENGRGNFPPRFSGLQFPNYSSELNVNALELDDSALYLCASSPPGVQETQYFGPGTRLLVL.

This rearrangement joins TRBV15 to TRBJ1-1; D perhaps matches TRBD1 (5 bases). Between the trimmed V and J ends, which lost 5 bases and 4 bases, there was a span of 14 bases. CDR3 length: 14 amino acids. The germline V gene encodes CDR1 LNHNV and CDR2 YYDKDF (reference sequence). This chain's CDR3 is CATSAVGAATEAFF. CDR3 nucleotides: TGTGCCACCAGCGCGGTAGGGGCGGCCACTGAAGCTTTCTTT.

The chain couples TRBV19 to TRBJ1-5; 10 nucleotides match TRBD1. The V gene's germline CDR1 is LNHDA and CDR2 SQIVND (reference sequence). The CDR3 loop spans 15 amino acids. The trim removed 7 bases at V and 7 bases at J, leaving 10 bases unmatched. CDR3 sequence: CASTLDRGQGQPQHF. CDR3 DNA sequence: TGTGCCAGTACCCTAGACAGGGGGCAAGGGCAGCCCCAGCATTTT.

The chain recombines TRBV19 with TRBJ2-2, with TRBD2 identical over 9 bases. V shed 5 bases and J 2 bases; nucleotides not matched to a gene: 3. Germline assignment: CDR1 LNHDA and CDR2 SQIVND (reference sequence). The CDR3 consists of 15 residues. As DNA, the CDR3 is TGTGCCAGTAGTTTAGCGGGGGTCAACACCGGGGAGCTGTTTTTT. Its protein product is CASSLAGVNTGELFF.

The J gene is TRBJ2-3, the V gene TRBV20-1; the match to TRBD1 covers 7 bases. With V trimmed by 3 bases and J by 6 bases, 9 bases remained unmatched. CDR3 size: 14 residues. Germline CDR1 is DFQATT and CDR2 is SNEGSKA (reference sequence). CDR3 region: CSASHGTAKDTQYF. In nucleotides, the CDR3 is TGCAGTGCTAGTCACGGGACAGCTAAGGATACGCAGTATTTT.

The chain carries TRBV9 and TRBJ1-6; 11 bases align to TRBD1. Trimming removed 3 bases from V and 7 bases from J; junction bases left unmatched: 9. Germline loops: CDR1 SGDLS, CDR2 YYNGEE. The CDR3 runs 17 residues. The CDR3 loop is CASSAYPGQGDNSPLHF. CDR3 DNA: TGTGCCAGCAGCGCGTATCCGGGACAGGGGGACAATTCACCCCTCCACTTT.

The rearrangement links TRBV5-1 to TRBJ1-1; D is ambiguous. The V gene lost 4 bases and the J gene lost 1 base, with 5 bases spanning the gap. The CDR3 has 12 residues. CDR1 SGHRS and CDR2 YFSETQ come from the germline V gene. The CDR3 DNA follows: TGCGCCAGCAGCCACGGGAACACTGAAGCTTTCTTT. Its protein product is CASSHGNTEAFF.

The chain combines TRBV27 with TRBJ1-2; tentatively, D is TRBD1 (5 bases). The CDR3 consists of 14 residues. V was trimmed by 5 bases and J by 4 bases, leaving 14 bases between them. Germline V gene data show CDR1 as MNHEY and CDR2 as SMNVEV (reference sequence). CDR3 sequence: CASSARQSSYGYTF. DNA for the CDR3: TGTGCCAGCAGTGCCCGACAGAGTTCCTATGGCTACACCTTC.

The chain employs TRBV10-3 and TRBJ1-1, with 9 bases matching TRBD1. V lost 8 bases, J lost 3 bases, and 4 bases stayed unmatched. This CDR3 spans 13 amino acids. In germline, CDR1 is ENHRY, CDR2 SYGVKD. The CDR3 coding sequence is TGTGCCATCGCCGGGACAGGGTACACTGAAGCTTTCTTT. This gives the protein CAIAGTGYTEAFF.

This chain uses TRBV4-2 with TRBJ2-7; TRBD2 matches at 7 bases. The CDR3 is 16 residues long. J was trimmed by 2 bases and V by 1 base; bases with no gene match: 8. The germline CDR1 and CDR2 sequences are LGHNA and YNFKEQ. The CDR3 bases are TGTGCCAGCAGCCAAGCCTCCGGGACTAATACCTACGAGCAGTACTTC. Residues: CASSQASGTNTYEQYF.

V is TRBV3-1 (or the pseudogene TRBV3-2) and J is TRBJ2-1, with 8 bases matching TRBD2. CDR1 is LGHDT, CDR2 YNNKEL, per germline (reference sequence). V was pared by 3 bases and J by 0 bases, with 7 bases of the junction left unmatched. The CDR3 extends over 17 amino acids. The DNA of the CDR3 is TGTGCCAGCAGCCATACGGGAGGGCCTGGCTCCTACAATGAGCAGTTCTTC. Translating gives CASSHTGGPGSYNEQFF.

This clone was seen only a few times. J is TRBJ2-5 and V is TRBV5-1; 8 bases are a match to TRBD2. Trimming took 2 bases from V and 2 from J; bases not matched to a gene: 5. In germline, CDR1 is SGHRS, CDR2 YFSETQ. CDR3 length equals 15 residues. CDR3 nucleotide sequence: TGCGCCAGCAGCTTAACGGGGGGGAGGCAAGAGACCCAGTACTTC. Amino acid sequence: CASSLTGGRQETQYF.

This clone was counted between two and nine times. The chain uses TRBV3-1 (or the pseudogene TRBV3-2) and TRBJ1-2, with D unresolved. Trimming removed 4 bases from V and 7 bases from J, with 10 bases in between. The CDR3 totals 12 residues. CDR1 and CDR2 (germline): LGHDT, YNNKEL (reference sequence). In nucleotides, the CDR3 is TGTGCCAGCAGCCGTCACCCTAGTGGCTACACCTTC. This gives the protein CASSRHPSGYTF.

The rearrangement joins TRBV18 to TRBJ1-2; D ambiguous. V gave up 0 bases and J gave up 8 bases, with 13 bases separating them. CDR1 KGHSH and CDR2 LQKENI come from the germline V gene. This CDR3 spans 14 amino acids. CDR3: CASSPPVPSRGYTF. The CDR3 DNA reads TGTGCCAGCTCACCACCAGTACCCTCGAGGGGCTACACCTTC.

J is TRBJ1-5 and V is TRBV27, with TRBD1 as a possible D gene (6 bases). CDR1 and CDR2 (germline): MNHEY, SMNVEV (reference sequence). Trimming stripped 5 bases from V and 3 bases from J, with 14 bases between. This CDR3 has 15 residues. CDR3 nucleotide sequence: TGTGCCAGCAGTCCACCCGGACAGTTCAATCAGCCCCAGCATTTT. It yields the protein CASSPPGQFNQPQHF.

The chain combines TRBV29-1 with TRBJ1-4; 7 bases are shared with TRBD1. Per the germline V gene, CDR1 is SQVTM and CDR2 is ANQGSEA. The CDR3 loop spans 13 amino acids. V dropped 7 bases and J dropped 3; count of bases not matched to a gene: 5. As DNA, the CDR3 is TGCAGCGCCTCACAGGGGTCTAATGAAAAACTGTTTTTT. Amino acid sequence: CSASQGSNEKLFF.